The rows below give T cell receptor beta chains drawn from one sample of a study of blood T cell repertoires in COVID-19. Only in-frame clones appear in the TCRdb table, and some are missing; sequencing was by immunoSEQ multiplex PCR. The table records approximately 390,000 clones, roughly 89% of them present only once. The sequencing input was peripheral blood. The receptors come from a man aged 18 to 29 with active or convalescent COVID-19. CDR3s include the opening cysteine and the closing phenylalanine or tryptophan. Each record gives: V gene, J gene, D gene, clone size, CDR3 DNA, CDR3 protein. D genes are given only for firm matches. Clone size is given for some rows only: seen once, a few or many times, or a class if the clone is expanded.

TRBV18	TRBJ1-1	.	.	TGTGCCAGCTCACCACCAGCAGGGGTCCGGAACACTGAAGCTTTCTTT	CASSPPAGVRNTEAFF
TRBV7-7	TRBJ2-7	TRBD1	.	TGTGCTAGCAGCTTGGGGACAGGGGGCTCCTACGAGCAGTACTTC	CASSLGTGGSYEQYF
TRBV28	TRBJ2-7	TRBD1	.	TGTGCCAGCAGTCCCCCGGGACAGGACCACTACGAGCAGTACTTC	CASSPPGQDHYEQYF
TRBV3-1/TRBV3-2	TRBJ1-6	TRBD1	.	TGTGCCAGCAGCCAAGCGGGGGGGACAGGGGGCAATTCACCCCTCCACTTT	CASSQAGGTGGNSPLHF
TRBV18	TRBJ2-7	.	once	TGTGCCAGCTCACCAGTACAGGGCTACGAGCAGTACTTC	CASSPVQGYEQYF
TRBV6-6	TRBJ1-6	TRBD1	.	TGTGCCAGCAGTCCCTCTGGAGGGGGCCGTAAAAGATATAATTCACCCCTCCACTTT	CASSPSGGGRKRYNSPLHF
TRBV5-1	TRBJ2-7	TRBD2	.	TGCGCCAGCAGCTTGGTCGGGACTAGCGCCTACGAGCAGTACTTC	CASSLVGTSAYEQYF
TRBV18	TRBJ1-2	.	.	TGTGCCAGCTCACCAACGGGGGATGGCTACACCTTC	CASSPTGDGYTF
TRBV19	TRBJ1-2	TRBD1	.	TGTGCCAGTCAAGGACAGGGGGCTACCGGCTACACCTTC	CASQGQGATGYTF
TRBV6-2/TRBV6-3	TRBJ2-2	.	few	TGTGCCAGCAGTTACTCGTCAGAAAACACCGGGGAGCTGTTTTTT	CASSYSSENTGELFF
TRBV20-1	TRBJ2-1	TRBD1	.	TGCAGTGCTAGTCCCGACAGGGCTAATGAGCAGTTCTTC	CSASPDRANEQFF
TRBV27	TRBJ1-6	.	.	TGTGCCAGCAGCGGTTCCGGGGTCTCCTATAATTCACCCCTCCACTTT	CASSGSGVSYNSPLHF
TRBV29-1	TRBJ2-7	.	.	TGCAGCGTCGACCTTGGAGACGAGCAGTACTTC	CSVDLGDEQYF
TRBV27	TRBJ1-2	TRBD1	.	TGTGCCAGCAGTCCTCACCGGGACAGAGAGGACTATGGCTACACCTTC	CASSPHRDREDYGYTF
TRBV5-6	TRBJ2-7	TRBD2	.	TGTGCCAGCAGCCCCGGTATTGGGACTAGCTCCTACGAGCAGTACTTC	CASSPGIGTSSYEQYF
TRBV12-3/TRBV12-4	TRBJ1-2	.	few	TGTGCCAGCAGGCCACCAGGGTATGGCTACACCTTC	CASRPPGYGYTF
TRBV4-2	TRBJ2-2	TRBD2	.	TGTGCCAGCAGCCCTCCAGCGGGGGGCTACACCGGGGAGCTGTTTTTT	CASSPPAGGYTGELFF
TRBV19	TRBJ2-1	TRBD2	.	TGTGCCAGTAGTATTAAGGTAGCGGGAGAGTATGGAAGGAATGAGCAGTTCTTC	CASSIKVAGEYGRNEQFF
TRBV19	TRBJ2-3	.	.	TGTGCCAGTAGTCCCCTAGCTTCTGCAGATACGCAGTATTTT	CASSPLASADTQYF
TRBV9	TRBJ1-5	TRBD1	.	TGTGCCAGCAGCCCTACGGACAGGGGAGATCAGCCCCAGCATTTT	CASSPTDRGDQPQHF
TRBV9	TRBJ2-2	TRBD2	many	TGTGCCAGCAGACTAGCGGGAGGGTATGGGGAGCTGTTTTTT	CASRLAGGYGELFF
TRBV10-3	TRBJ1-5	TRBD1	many	TGTGCCACCATGGACAGGGACGCCAATCAGCCCCAGCATTTT	CATMDRDANQPQHF
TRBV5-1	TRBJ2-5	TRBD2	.	TGCGCCAGCAGCTCCCGACTAGCGGGGGGGCGGGAGACCCAGTACTTC	CASSSRLAGGRETQYF
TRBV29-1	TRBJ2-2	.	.	TGCAGCGTTGTTTGGCCAATCACCGGGGAGCTGTTTTTT	CSVVWPITGELFF
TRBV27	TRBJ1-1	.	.	TGTGCCAGCAGTTTACTGGGCTTTGGGAACACTGAAGCTTTCTTT	CASSLLGFGNTEAFF
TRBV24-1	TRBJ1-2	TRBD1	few	TGTGCCACCAGTGACACCCAACAGGGGATAAATGGCTACACCTTC	CATSDTQQGINGYTF
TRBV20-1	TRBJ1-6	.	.	TGCAGTGCTAGTACGGGAAAAGATAATTCACCCCTCCACTTT	CSASTGKDNSPLHF
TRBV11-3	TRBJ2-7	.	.	TGTGCCAGCAGCCCGAGGACCGGGACACCTTTCTACGAGCAGTACTTC	CASSPRTGTPFYEQYF
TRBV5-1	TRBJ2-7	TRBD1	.	TGCGCCAGCAGCTTGGACAGGGGCTCGGAGAGCTCCTACGAGCAGTACTTC	CASSLDRGSESSYEQYF
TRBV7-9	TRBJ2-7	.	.	TGTGCCAGCAGCTTACCCAGGGTTCCCTACGAGCAGTACTTC	CASSLPRVPYEQYF
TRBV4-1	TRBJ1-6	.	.	TGCGCCAGCAGCCACTCTCGTCTTGGACAGACTTCACCCCTCCACTTT	CASSHSRLGQTSPLHF
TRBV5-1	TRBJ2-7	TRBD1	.	TGCGCCAGCAGGGGACAGGGGCCCTACGAGCAGTACTTC	CASRGQGPYEQYF
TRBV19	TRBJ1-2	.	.	TGTGCCAGTAGTATAGGGCCCACGCTCGATGGCTACACCTTC	CASSIGPTLDGYTF
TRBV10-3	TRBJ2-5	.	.	TGTGCCATCAGTGAGTCGACAAGGACAGACCAAGAGACCCAGTACTTC	CAISESTRTDQETQYF
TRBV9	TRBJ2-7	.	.	TGTGCCAGCAGCGCCGGACAGGGAGGGGCCTACGAGCAGTACTTC	CASSAGQGGAYEQYF
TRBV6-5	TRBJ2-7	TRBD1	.	TGTGCCAGCACCTTTACTGACAGGGGACTCTACGAGCAGTACTTC	CASTFTDRGLYEQYF
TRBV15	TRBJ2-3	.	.	TGTGCCACCAGCAGAGTACGCACTACCGCCACAGATACGCAGTATTTT	CATSRVRTTATDTQYF
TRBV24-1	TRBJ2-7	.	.	TGTGCCACCAGTGATGTGCTGGCCGACGAGCAGTACTTC	CATSDVLADEQYF
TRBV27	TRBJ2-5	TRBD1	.	TGTGCCAGCAGTTTATACAGGGGTGAAGAGACCCAGTACTTC	CASSLYRGEETQYF
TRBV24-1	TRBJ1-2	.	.	TGTGCCACCAGTGATCAGGACCGGGATGCCTATGGCTACACCTTC	CATSDQDRDAYGYTF
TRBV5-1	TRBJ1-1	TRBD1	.	TGCGCCAGCAGCCCTCGACAGGGTATGAACACTGAAGCTTTCTTT	CASSPRQGMNTEAFF
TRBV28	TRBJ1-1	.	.	TGTGCCAGCAGTTTGGCCAAGAAGAACACTGAAGCTTTCTTT	CASSLAKKNTEAFF
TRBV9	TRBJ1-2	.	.	TGTGCCAGCAGCTCACAGGGCACGTCTCATGGCTACACCTTC	CASSSQGTSHGYTF
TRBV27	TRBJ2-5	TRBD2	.	TGTGCCAGCAGTTTTTCCGGGGCTAGCGGGGAAGAGACCCAGTACTTC	CASSFSGASGEETQYF
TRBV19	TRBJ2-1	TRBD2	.	TGTGCCAGTACGAATTGGGGGGGTATAGACAATGAGCAGTTCTTC	CASTNWGGIDNEQFF
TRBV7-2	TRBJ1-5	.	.	TGTGCCAGCAGCTTATGGGGCGGCGGATATAGCAATCAGCCCCAGCATTTT	CASSLWGGGYSNQPQHF
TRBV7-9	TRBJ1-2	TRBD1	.	TGTGCCAGCAGCGTAACAGGGGTGGTTGGCTACACCTTC	CASSVTGVVGYTF
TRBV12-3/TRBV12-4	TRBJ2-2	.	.	TGTGCCAGCAGCAAGGGGGTTTTGGGGGAGCTGTTTTTT	CASSKGVLGELFF